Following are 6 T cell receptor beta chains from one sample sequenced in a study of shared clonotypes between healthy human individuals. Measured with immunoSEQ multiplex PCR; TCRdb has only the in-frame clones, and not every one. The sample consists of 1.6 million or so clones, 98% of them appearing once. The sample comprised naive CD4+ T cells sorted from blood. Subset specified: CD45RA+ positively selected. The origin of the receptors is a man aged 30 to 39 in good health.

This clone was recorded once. In DNA, the CDR3 is TGTGCCAGCAGCTCACGCTCCGGATCTAACTATGGCTACACCTTC. Translated, it gives CASSSRSGSNYGYTF. The chain is built from TRBV7-2 and TRBJ1-2; D ambiguous. There are 15 residues in the CDR3. The germline V and J ends were trimmed by 4 bases and 0 bases, with 12 bases remaining between them. Germline loops: CDR1 SGHTA, CDR2 FQGNSA. The full variable domain, completed using reference TRBV7-2 and TRBJ1-2, is GAGVSQSPSNKVTEKGKDVELRCDPISGHTALYWYRQSLGQGLEFLIYFQGNSAPDKSGLPSDRFSAERTGGSVSTLTIQRTQQEDSAVYLCASSSRSGSNYGYTFGSGTRLTVV.

CDR3 loop: CASSRGTGGGEAFF. CDR3 coding DNA: TGCGCCAGCAGCCGGGGTACAGGGGGCGGTGAAGCTTTCTTT. The genes are TRBV5-1 and TRBJ1-1; 9 nucleotides align to TRBD1. The CDR3 runs to 14 residues. Looked up from germline, CDR1 is SGHRS and CDR2 is YFSETQ. Trimming removed 4 bases from V and 7 bases from J; junction bases left unmatched: 8.

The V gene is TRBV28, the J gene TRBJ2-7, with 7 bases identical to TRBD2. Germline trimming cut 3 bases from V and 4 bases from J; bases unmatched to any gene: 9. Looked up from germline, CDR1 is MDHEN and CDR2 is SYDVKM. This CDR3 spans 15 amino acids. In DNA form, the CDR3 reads TGTGCCAGCAGTTTCGACCGCGGGAGTGGGTACGAGCAGTACTTC. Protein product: CASSFDRGSGYEQYF.

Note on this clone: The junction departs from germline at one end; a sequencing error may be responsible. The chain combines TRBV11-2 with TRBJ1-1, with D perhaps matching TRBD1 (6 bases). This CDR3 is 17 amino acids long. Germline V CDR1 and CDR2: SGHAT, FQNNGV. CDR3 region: CASSNRRAGERMSPFPF. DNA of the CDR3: TGTGCCAGCAGTAATCGACGGGCAGGGGAGCGTATGTCGCCCTTCCCTTTT.

This chain's CDR3 is CASSEDRELAGEFF. The CDR3 bases are TGCGCCAGCAGCGAAGACAGGGAACTAGCGGGGGAGTTCTTC. The chain joins TRBV5-1 to TRBJ2-1, with 11 nucleotides matching TRBD2. This CDR3 is built from 14 residues. The trim removed 4 bases at V and 14 bases at J, leaving 11 bases unmatched. Germline V gives CDR1 SGHRS, CDR2 YFSETQ.

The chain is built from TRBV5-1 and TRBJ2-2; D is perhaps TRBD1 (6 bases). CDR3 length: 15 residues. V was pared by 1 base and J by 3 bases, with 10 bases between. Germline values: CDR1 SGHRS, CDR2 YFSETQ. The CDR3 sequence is CASSLWGPHTGELFF. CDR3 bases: TGCGCCAGCAGCTTGTGGGGGCCGCACACCGGGGAGCTGTTTTTT. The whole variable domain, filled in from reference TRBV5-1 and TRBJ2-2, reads KAGVTQTPRYLIKTRGQQVTLSCSPISGHRSVSWYQQTPGQGLQFLFEYFSETQRNKGNFPGRFSGRQFSNSRSEMNVSTLELGDSALYLCASSLWGPHTGELFFGEGSRLTVL.